The 23 T cell receptor beta chains given below trace back to one sample, sequenced in a study of cytomegalovirus exposure and HLA in healthy donors. The PCR contained 60 Vbeta and 13 Jbeta primers. TCRdb keeps only in-frame clones here, not all; method: immunoSEQ multiplex PCR. The repertoire holds more than 100,000 clones, around 69% seen once, with nearly 8.5% in the top ten. Material: PBMCs. All receptors come from a woman between 40 and 55 years old in good health and CMV-seropositive.

The chain combines TRBV7-6 with TRBJ2-6, with D perhaps matching TRBD2 (6 bases). V lost 3 bases and J 0 bases, leaving 9 bases between the germline ends. Germline V gene sequence: CDR1 SGHVS, CDR2 FNYEAQ. This CDR3 has 16 residues. The CDR3, as DNA: TGTGCCAGCAGCTTTGACGGGAGCTCTGGGGCCAACGTCCTGACTTTC. Translated: CASSFDGSSGANVLTF.

This clone was counted a few times. The chain joins TRBV5-1 to TRBJ2-3, with 9 bases matching TRBD2. The trim removed 0 bases at V and 4 bases at J, leaving 6 bases unmatched. Germline V gene sequence: CDR1 SGHRS, CDR2 YFSETQ. The CDR3 totals 16 residues. The CDR3 reads CASSLGRGGRADTQYF. In DNA, the CDR3 is TGCGCCAGCAGCTTGGGGCGGGGGGGCCGAGCAGATACGCAGTATTTT.

This clone was recorded once. The sample contains more than one DNA sequence encoding this CDR3. The chain carries TRBV2 and TRBJ1-1; 8 nucleotides match TRBD1. Germline CDR1 and CDR2: SNHLY and FYNNEI. The ends lost 6 bases at V and 11 bases at J; junction bases unmatched: 5. CDR3 length equals 11 residues. CDR3 in amino acids: CASSPTGEAFF. The CDR3 nucleotides are TGTGCCAGCAGCCCGACAGGGGAGGCTTTCTTT.

The count of this clone is one. V and J are TRBV5-1 and TRBJ1-1; 9 nucleotides match TRBD1. J lost 8 bases, V lost 1 base, and 12 bases had no gene match. The CDR3 totals 16 residues. The germline V gene has CDR1 SGHRS and CDR2 YFSETQ. CDR3 residues: CASSLRTGTGLGEAFF. CDR3 nucleotides: TGCGCCAGCAGCTTGAGAACTGGGACAGGGCTGGGAGAAGCTTTCTTT.

The rearrangement uses TRBV27 and TRBJ2-7; no definite D call. Germline loops: CDR1 MNHEY, CDR2 SMNVEV (reference sequence). The V gene lost 6 bases and the J gene lost 3 bases, with 9 bases spanning the gap. The CDR3 is 12 amino acids. CDR3 in amino acids: CASSLVGYEQYF. For the CDR3, the DNA is TGTGCCAGCAGCCTAGTCGGCTACGAGCAGTACTTC.

The chain carries TRBV12-5 and TRBJ2-2, with TRBD2 matching 12 bases. The V gene end was trimmed by 5 bases and the J gene end by 7 bases; junction bases not matched to a gene: 11. The CDR3 has 17 amino acids. The V gene's germline CDR1 is LGHNT and CDR2 FRNRAP. The CDR3 DNA reads as TGTGCTAGTGGTCCCGGACTAGCGGGGTTGAGCGGCGGGGAGCTGTTTTTT. Its protein is CASGPGLAGLSGGELFF.

V gene TRBV9 combines with J gene TRBJ1-5; D gene unclear. V was trimmed by 0 bases and J by 6 bases, leaving 7 bases between them. Germline CDR1 SGDLS, CDR2 YYNGEE. This CDR3 comprises 13 residues. The DNA of the CDR3 is TGTGCCAGCAGCGTAGGAGAGGCTCAGCCCCAGCATTTT. Translated, it gives CASSVGEAQPQHF.

The rearrangement joins TRBV4-3 to TRBJ2-3, with D perhaps matching TRBD2 (5 bases). Germline V gene data show CDR1 as LGHNA and CDR2 as YSLEER. V was trimmed by 8 bases and J by 6 bases, leaving 21 bases between them. The CDR3 extends over 15 amino acids. CDR3 loop: CASYRTGNCVDTQYF. The DNA of the CDR3 is TGCGCCAGCTACCGGACGGGAAACTGCGTGGATACGCAGTATTTT.

CDR3 DNA: TGTGCCAGCAGCTTACCCAACTCCTACGAGCAGTACTTC. This codes for CASSLPNSYEQYF. This chain connects TRBV7-3 to TRBJ2-7; unclear D gene. The germline V gene encodes CDR1 SGHTA and CDR2 FQGTGA. V dropped 2 bases and J dropped 0 bases, with 5 bases sitting between them. The CDR3 runs 13 residues.

This sequence joins TRBV7-3 and TRBJ2-3; 10 bases line up with TRBD2. The CDR3 contains 14 residues. The trim removed 2 bases at V and 7 bases at J, leaving 3 bases unmatched. The germline V gene has CDR1 SGHTA and CDR2 FQGTGA. CDR3 protein: CASSLLAGDYTQYF. In nucleotides, the CDR3 is TGTGCCAGCAGCTTACTAGCGGGGGATTATACGCAGTATTTT.

The rearrangement uses TRBV2 and TRBJ1-4; D is undetermined. Germline V gene lookup returns CDR1 SNHLY and CDR2 FYNNEI. The CDR3 sequence is 13 residues long. V lost 4 bases and J lost 3, with 6 bases in between. CDR3 sequence reads: CASSVEANEKLFF. DNA of the CDR3: TGTGCCAGCAGTGTGGAGGCTAATGAAAAACTGTTTTTT.

The CDR3 bases are TGTGCCAGCAGCCAAGATCCCCTAGAGACCCAAGAGACCCAGTACTTC. It yields the protein CASSQDPLETQETQYF. The chain is built from TRBV4-2 and TRBJ2-5; no firm D call. V was trimmed by 0 bases and J by 1 base, leaving 12 bases between them. CDR3 size: 16 residues. CDR1 LGHNA and CDR2 YNFKEQ come from the germline V gene.

This clone appeared a few times. The chain couples TRBV12-1 to TRBJ2-7; the table's D call of TRBD1 was not tested on the DNA. TRBV12-1 represents a pseudogene. The CDR3 contains 15 residues. In DNA form, the CDR3 reads TGTGCCAGCAGCTTGGAGAGGACAGCCTCCTACGAGCAGTACTTC. It is translated as CASSLERTASYEQYF.

The gene calls are TRBV25-1 and TRBJ1-5; D is possibly TRBD1 (5 bases). The V end lost 6 bases, the J end lost 0 bases, and 15 bases lay between the germline ends. Germline loops: CDR1 MGHDK, CDR2 SYGVNS. CDR3 size: 16 residues. This CDR3 reads CASSKAGHGSNQPQHF. CDR3 nucleotide sequence: TGTGCCAGCAGCAAGGCAGGGCACGGTAGCAATCAGCCCCAGCATTTT.

The chain joins TRBV10-3 to TRBJ2-7; TRBD1 aligns across 7 bases. Germline CDR1 ENHRY, CDR2 SYGVKD. This CDR3 has 15 residues. The J segment lost 0 bases and the V segment lost 5 bases, leaving 7 bases of the junction unmatched. This CDR3 is CAISLQGSFSYEQYF. The CDR3 DNA follows: TGTGCCATCAGTTTACAGGGGTCATTCTCCTACGAGCAGTACTTC.

The chain employs TRBV9 and TRBJ1-3; no reliable D call. Germline CDR1 SGDLS, CDR2 YYNGEE. CDR3 size: 15 residues. With 0 bases removed from V and 4 bases from J, the gap between germline ends came to 11 bases. The CDR3 sequence is CASSVASGAGNTIYF. The CDR3, as DNA: TGTGCCAGCAGCGTAGCGTCGGGAGCCGGAAACACCATATATTTT.

J is TRBJ1-1 and V is TRBV7-6, with a weak D call TRBD1 (5 bases). V was cut by 4 bases and J by 3 bases, with 12 bases left in between. The CDR3 totals 14 residues. Germline CDR1 is SGHVS and CDR2 is FNYEAQ. CDR3 in amino acids: CASSSGQKDTEAFF. The CDR3 DNA follows: TGTGCCAGCAGCTCTGGACAAAAGGACACTGAAGCTTTCTTT.

V is TRBV7-9 and J is TRBJ1-1, with 7 bases identical to TRBD1. Germline trimming cut 5 bases from V and 4 bases from J; bases unmatched to any gene: 10. Per germline, CDR1 SEHNR and CDR2 FQNEAQ (reference sequence). This CDR3 is built from 15 residues. CDR3 amino acids: CASSLQGPRGTEAFF. Here the CDR3 DNA reads TGTGCCAGCAGCCTACAGGGGCCGCGAGGCACTGAAGCTTTCTTT.

This chain joins TRBV4-3 and TRBJ2-1, with D possibly matching TRBD2 (6 bases). The CDR3 is 16 residues long. V was cut by 0 bases and J by 4 bases, with 13 bases left in between. Germline loops: CDR1 LGHNA, CDR2 YSLEER. The CDR3 here is CASSQDTRTTYNEQFF. DNA for the CDR3: TGCGCCAGCAGCCAAGATACTCGGACTACGTACAATGAGCAGTTCTTC.

The chain is built from TRBV2 and TRBJ2-7; 7 bases are shared with TRBD2. Germline-derived CDR1 and CDR2 are SNHLY and FYNNEI. V gave up 7 bases and J gave up 6 bases; unmatched junction bases: 12. CDR3 length: 14 residues. The CDR3 loop reads CASNFGGGAGEQYF. CDR3 DNA sequence: TGTGCCAGCAACTTCGGCGGGGGAGCTGGCGAGCAGTACTTC. Supplemented by reference TRBV2 and TRBJ2-7, the full variable domain reads EPEVTQTPSHQVTQMGQEVILRCVPISNHLYFYWYRQILGQKVEFLVSFYNNEISEKSEIFDDQFSVERPDGSNFTLKIRSTKLEDSAMYFCASNFGGGAGEQYFGPGTRLTVT.

This rearrangement joins TRBV10-3 to TRBJ1-2; 9 bases line up with TRBD1. V shed 6 bases and J 2 bases; nucleotides not matched to a gene: 7. This CDR3 has 15 amino acids. CDR1 and CDR2 (germline): ENHRY, SYGVKD. The CDR3 loop reads CAISRQGGLNYGYTF. The CDR3 bases are TGTGCCATCAGCCGACAGGGGGGACTAAACTATGGCTACACCTTC.

In its sample, this clone was seen a few times. Compared with germline, one end of the junction differs, possibly owing to a read error. The chain has TRBV29-1 and TRBJ1-2, with D possibly matching TRBD1 (5 bases). The germline V gene has CDR1 SQVTM and CDR2 ANQGSEA. The CDR3 is made up of 11 amino acids. The chain's CDR3 is CSASGQGGYAF. The DNA of the CDR3 is TGCAGCGCCTCAGGGCAGGGCGGCTACGCCTTC.

V gene TRBV2 combines with J gene TRBJ2-7, with TRBD2 matching 10 bases. The V and J ends lost 3 bases and 7 bases, in that order; junction bases with no gene match: 6. In germline, CDR1 is SNHLY, CDR2 FYNNEI. CDR3 length: 14 amino acids. The CDR3 protein is CASSDRAGGYEQYF. The CDR3 DNA reads TGTGCCAGCAGTGACCGAGCGGGGGGGTATGAGCAGTACTTC.